This record looks at one T cell receptor beta chain sequence and its context. This specimen comes from a study of Ad26.COV2.S vaccination and SARS-CoV-2 variants. Treatment reported: roughly 18 received Ad26.COV2.S at low or high dose, single or two shots; several received placebo; per-sample allocation not given. Sampling occurred on day 63 after the first vaccine or placebo injection. Assay used: immunoSEQ multiplex PCR; TCRdb lists only in-frame clones, some missing. Of around 400,000 clones listed, 83% were seen once; the top ten hold about 7.1%. This receptor was obtained from a person aged 18 to 59 who received the Ad26.COV2.S COVID-19 vaccine or a placebo. The sample in question was peripheral blood, obtained in a trial of Ad26.COV2.S vaccine versus placebo.

This CDR3 reads CASSLRGDGGADTQYF. CDR3 nucleotides: TGTGCCAGCAGCCTCCGAGGGGATGGGGGAGCAGATACGCAGTATTTT. The chain joins TRBV9 to TRBJ2-3; the D call may be TRBD1 or TRBD2 (5 bases each). Between the trimmed V and J ends, which lost 4 bases and 4 bases, there was a span of 19 bases. CDR3 length equals 16 residues. The germline V gene has CDR1 SGDLS and CDR2 YYNGEE.